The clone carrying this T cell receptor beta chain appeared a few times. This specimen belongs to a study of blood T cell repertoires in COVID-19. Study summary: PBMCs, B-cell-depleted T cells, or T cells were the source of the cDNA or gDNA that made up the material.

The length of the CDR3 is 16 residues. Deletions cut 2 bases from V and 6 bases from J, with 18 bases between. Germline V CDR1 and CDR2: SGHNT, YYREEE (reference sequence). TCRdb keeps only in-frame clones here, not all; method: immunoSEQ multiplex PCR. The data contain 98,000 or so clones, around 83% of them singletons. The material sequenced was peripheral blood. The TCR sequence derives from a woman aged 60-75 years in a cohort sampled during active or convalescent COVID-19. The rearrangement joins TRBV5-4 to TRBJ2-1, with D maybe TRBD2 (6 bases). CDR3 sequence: CASSFPGDLYLNEQFF. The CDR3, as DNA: TGTGCCAGCAGCTTCCCGGGGGATCTATATCTCAATGAGCAGTTCTTC.